This T cell receptor (beta chain) was recorded in a study of circulating CD8 cells and anti-PD-1 response in melanoma. V lost 7 bases, J lost 1 base, and 18 bases lay in between. This CDR3 contains 16 residues. Germline CDR1 ENHRY, CDR2 SYGVKD. Sorting of live CD3+CD8+TCRalphabeta+ cells by PD-1 and/or TIGIT gave four subsets. The QIAseq Immune Repertoire TCR panel built the libraries from 15 ng of total RNA. One entry per CDR3 protein results from TCRdb running MiXCR on the reads. The table has about 460 distinct CDR3 sequences, approximately 6.5% seen once; the top ten hold around 18%. Within the sample, this clonotype is large.

The source material was CD8+ T cells from PBMCs, sampled at baseline or after one month of anti-PD-1 therapy (not recorded which). The chain combines TRBV10-3 with TRBJ2-3; tentative D call: TRBD1 (7 bases). The sequence was collected from a human donor with melanoma. CDR3 nucleotides: TGTGCCATCAAAGGGAGTGGAGGGGGCGGCACAGATACGCAGTATTTT. It specifies CAIKGSGGGGTDTQYF.